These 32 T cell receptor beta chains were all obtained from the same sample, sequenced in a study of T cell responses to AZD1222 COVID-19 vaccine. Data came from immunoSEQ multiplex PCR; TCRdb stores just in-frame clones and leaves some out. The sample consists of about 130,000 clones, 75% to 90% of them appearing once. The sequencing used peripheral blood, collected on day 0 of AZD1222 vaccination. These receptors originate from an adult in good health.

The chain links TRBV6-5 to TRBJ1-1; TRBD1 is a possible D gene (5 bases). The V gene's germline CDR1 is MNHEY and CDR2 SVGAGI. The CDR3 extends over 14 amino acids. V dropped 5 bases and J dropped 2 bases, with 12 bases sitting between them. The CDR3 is CASSTGGRNTEAFF. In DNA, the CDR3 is TGTGCCAGCAGTACGGGGGGGAGAAACACTGAAGCTTTCTTT.

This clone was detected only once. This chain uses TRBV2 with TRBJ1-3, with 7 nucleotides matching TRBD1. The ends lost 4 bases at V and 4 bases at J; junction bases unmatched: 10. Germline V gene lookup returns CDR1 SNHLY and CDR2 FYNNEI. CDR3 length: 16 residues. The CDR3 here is CASSGQLTGSGNTIYF. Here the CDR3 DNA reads TGTGCCAGCAGTGGCCAGCTGACAGGGTCCGGAAACACCATATATTTT.

The CDR3 DNA reads as TGTGCCAGCAGGCCCACAGGGGCGGGGTATCAGCCCCAGCATTTT. Amino acids: CASRPTGAGYQPQHF. The chain carries TRBV6-5 and TRBJ1-5; 7 nucleotides agree with TRBD1. From germline, CDR1 is MNHEY and CDR2 SVGAGI. The junction had 10 bases not matched to a gene; V was cut back by 6 bases and J by 5 bases. CDR3 length equals 15 residues.

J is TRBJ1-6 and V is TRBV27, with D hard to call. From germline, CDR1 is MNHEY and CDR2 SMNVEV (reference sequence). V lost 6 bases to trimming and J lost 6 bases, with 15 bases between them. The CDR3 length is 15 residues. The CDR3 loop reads CASRSPGRSNSPLHF. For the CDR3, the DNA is TGTGCCAGCAGGTCCCCGGGGAGGAGTAATTCACCCCTCCACTTT.

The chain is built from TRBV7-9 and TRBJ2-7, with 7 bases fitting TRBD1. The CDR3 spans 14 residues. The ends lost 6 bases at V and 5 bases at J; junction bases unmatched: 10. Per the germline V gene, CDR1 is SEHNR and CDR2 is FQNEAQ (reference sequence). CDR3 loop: CASRPPDRVHEQYF. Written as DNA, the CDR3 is TGTGCCAGCAGACCACCCGACAGGGTGCACGAGCAGTACTTC. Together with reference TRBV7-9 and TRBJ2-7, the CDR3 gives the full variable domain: DTGVSQNPRHKITKRGQNVTFRCDPISEHNRLYWYRQTLGQGPEFLTYFQNEAQLEKSRLLSDRFSAERPKGSFSTLEIQRTEQGDSAMYLCASRPPDRVHEQYFGPGTRLTVT.

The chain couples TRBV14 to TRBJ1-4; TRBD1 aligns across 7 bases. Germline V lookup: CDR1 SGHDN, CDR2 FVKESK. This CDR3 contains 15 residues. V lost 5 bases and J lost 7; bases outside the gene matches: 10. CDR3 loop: CASSSRQGAGEKLFF. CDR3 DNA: TGTGCCAGCAGCTCTCGACAGGGAGCGGGTGAAAAACTGTTTTTT.

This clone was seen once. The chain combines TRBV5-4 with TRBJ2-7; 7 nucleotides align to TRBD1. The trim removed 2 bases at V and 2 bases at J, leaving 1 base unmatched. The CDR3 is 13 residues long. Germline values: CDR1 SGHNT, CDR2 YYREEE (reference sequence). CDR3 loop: CASSFGQAYEQYF. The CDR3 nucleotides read TGTGCCAGCAGCTTCGGACAGGCCTACGAGCAGTACTTC.

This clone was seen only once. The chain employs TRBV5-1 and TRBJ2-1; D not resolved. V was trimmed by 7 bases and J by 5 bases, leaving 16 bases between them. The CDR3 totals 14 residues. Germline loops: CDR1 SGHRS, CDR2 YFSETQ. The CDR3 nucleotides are TGCGCCAGCGGCTCTTTTGGCGGACACAATGAGCAGTTCTTC. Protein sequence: CASGSFGGHNEQFF.

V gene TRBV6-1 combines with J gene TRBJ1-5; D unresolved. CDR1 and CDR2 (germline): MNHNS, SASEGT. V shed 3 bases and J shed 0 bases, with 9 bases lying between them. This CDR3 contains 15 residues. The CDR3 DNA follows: TGTGCCAGCAGTGATGGGGAAAATAGCAATCAGCCCCAGCATTTT. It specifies CASSDGENSNQPQHF.

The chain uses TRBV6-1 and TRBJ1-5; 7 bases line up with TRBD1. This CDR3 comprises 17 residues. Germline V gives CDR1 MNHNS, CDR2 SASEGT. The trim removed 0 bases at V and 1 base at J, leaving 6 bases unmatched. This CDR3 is CASSEASGRGSNQPQHF. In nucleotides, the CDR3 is TGTGCCAGCAGTGAAGCATCCGGCAGGGGGAGCAATCAGCCCCAGCATTTT.

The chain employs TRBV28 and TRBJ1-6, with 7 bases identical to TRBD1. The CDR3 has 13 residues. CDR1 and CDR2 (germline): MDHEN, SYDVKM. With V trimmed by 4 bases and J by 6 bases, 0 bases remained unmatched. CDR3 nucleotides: TGTGCCAGCAGTTCAGGGGGTAATTCACCCCTCCACTTT. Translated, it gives CASSSGGNSPLHF.

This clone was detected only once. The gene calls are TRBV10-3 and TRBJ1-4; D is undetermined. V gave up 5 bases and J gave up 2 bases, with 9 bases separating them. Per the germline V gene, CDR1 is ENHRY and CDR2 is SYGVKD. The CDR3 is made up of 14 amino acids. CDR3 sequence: CAISSLETNEKLFF. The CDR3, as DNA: TGTGCCATCAGTTCCTTGGAGACTAATGAAAAACTGTTTTTT.

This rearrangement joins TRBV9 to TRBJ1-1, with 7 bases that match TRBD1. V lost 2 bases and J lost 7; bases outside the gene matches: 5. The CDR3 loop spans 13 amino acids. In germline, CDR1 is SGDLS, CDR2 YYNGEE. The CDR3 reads CASSVGQGVEAFF. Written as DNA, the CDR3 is TGTGCCAGCAGCGTCGGGCAGGGGGTTGAAGCTTTCTTT.

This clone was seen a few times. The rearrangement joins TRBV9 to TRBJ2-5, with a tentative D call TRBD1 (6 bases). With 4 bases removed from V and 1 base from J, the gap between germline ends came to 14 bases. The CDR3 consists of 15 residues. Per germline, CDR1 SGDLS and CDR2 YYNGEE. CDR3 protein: CASSPTLDSQETQYF. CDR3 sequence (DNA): TGTGCCAGCAGCCCTACCCTGGACAGCCAAGAGACCCAGTACTTC.

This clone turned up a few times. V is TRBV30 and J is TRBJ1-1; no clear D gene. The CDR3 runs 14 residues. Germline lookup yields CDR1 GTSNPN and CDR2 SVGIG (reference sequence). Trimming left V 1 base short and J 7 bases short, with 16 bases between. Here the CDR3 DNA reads TGTGCCTGGAGTGCCCCCCCCACTCAATATGAAGCTTTCTTT. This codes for CAWSAPPTQYEAFF.

The CDR3 loop reads CASSLGGVTHTEAFF. CDR3 DNA sequence: TGTGCCAGCAGTTTGGGGGGGGTTACCCACACTGAAGCTTTCTTT. The chain uses TRBV28 and TRBJ1-1; D possibly corresponds to TRBD1 (5 bases). This CDR3 contains 15 residues. Trimming stripped 3 bases from V and 3 bases from J, with 14 bases between. The V gene's germline CDR1 is MDHEN and CDR2 SYDVKM.

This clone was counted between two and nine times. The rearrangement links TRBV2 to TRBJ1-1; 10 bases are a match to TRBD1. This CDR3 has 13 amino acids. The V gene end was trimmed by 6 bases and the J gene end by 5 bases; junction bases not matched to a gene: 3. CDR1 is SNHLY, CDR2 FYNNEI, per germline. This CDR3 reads CASRGQGLTEAFF. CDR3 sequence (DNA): TGTGCCAGCAGGGGACAGGGGTTGACTGAAGCTTTCTTT. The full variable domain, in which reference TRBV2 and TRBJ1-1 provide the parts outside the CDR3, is EPEVTQTPSHQVTQMGQEVILRCVPISNHLYFYWYRQILGQKVEFLVSFYNNEISEKSEIFDDQFSVERPDGSNFTLKIRSTKLEDSAMYFCASRGQGLTEAFFGQGTRLTVV.

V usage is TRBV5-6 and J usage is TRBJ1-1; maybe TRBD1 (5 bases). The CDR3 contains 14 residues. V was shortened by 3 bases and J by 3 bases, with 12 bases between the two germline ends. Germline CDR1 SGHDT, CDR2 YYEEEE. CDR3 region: CASSSGLSYTEAFF. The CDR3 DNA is TGTGCCAGCAGCTCAGGGTTGTCGTACACTGAAGCTTTCTTT.

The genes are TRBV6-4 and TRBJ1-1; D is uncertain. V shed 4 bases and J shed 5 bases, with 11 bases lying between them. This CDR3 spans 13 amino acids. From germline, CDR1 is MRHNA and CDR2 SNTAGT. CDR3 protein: CASSVGGGTEAFF. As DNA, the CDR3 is TGTGCCAGCAGTGTTGGAGGAGGGACTGAAGCTTTCTTT.

CDR3 bases: TGTGCCAGCAGCTTAGTTCCCAAATCGAACACTGAAGCTTTCTTT. Translating gives CASSLVPKSNTEAFF. The chain carries TRBV7-8 and TRBJ1-1; D ambiguous. Germline assignment: CDR1 SGHVS and CDR2 FQNEAQ. The V end lost 1 base, the J end lost 1 base, and 10 bases lay between the germline ends. The CDR3 loop spans 15 amino acids.

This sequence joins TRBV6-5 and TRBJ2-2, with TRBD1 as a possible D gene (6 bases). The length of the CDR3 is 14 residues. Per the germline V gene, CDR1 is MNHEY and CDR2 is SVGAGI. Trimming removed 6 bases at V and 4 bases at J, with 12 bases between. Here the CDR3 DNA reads TGTGCCAGCAGCAGGACAGAGCTCACCGGGGAGCTGTTTTTT. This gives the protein CASSRTELTGELFF.

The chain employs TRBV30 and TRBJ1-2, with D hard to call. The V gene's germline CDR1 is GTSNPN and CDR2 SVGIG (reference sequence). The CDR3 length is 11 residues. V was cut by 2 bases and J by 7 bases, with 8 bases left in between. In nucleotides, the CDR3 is TGTGCCTGGAGTTTAGCCAGTGGCTACACCTTC. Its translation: CAWSLASGYTF.

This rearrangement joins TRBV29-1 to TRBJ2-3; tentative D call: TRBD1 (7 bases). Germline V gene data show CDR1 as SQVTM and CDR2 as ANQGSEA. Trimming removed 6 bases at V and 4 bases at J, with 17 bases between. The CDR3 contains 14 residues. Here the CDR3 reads CSVRPGGRSDTQYF. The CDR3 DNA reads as TGCAGCGTCCGGCCAGGGGGGCGATCAGATACGCAGTATTTT.

CDR3 in amino acids: CASSYSMGGYGYTF. The DNA of the CDR3 is TGTGCCAGCAGTTACTCGATGGGGGGCTATGGCTACACCTTC. J is TRBJ1-2 and V is TRBV6-5; D is perhaps TRBD1 (5 bases). Germline assignment: CDR1 MNHEY and CDR2 SVGAGI. The CDR3 runs 14 residues. V lost 0 bases and J lost 4, with 9 bases in between.

CDR3 DNA: TGTGCCAGCAGCTTAGGGTTAAGACAGGGGCGCGGGGAAAAACTGTTTTTT. It yields the protein CASSLGLRQGRGEKLFF. This chain connects TRBV11-2 to TRBJ1-4; TRBD1 aligns across 8 bases. Germline loops: CDR1 SGHAT, CDR2 FQNNGV. The V and J ends lost 1 base and 8 bases, in that order; junction bases with no gene match: 12. The CDR3 is made up of 17 amino acids.

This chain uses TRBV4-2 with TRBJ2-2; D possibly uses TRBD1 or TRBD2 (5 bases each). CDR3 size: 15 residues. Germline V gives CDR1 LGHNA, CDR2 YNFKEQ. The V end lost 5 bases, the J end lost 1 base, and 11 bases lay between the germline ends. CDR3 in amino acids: CASSKRGENTGELFF. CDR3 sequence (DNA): TGTGCCAGCAGCAAACGAGGGGAGAACACCGGGGAGCTGTTTTTT.

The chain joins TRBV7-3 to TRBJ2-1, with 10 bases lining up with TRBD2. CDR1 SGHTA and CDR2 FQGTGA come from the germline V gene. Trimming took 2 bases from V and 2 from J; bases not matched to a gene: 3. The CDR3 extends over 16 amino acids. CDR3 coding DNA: TGTGCCAGCAGCTTACTAGCGGGGGCAACCTACAATGAGCAGTTCTTC. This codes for CASSLLAGATYNEQFF.

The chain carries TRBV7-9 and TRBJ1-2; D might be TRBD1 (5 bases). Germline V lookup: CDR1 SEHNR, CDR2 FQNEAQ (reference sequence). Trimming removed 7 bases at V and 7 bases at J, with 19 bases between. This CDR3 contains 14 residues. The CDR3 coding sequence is TGTGCCAGCACCTCCGCGTCCGGGAGGGGTGGCTACACCTTC. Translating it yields CASTSASGRGGYTF.

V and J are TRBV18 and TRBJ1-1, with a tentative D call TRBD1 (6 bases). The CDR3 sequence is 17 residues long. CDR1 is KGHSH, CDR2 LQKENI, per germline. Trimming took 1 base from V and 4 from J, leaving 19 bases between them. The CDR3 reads CASSPLGIAEGVTEAFF. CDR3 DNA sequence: TGTGCCAGCTCACCACTCGGCATTGCCGAGGGGGTCACTGAAGCTTTCTTT.

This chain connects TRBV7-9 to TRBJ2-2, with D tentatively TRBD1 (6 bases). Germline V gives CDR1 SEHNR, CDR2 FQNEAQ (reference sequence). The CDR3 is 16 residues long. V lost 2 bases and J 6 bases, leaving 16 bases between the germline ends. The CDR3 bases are TGTGCCAGCAGCTTAAGATTGCAGGGGATTCCCGGGGAGCTGTTTTTT. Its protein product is CASSLRLQGIPGELFF.

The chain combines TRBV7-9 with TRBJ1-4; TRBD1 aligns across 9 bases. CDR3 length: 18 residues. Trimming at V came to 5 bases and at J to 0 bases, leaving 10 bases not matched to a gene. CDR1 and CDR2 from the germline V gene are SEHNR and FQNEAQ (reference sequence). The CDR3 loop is CASSLGQGRTPTNEKLFF. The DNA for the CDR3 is TGTGCCAGCAGCCTAGGACAGGGGCGCACCCCAACTAATGAAAAACTGTTTTTT.

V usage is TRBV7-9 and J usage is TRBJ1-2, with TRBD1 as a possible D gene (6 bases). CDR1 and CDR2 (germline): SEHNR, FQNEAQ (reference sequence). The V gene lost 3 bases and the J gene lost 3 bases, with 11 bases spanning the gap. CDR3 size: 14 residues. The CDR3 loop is CASSLAGADYGYTF. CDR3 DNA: TGTGCCAGCAGCTTGGCAGGGGCCGACTATGGCTACACCTTC.